The source of this T cell receptor (beta chain) is a study of T-cell reconstitution after alpha-beta-depleted transplantation in children. Unique molecular identifiers were incorporated into the prepared TCRbeta library. TCRdb redid the calling of the PCR reads with MiXCR, one entry per CDR3 protein. The repertoire has about 420,000 distinct CDR3 sequences, roughly a tenth of them found once; the top ten carry over 4.5%. Trimming shortened V by 3 bases and J by 4 bases, and 21 bases separated the two germline ends. In germline, CDR1 is DFQATT, CDR2 SNEGSKA (reference sequence). The CDR3 runs to 16 residues.

The sequences come from PBMCs from the stem cell graft donor, collected from the stem cell graft. The J gene is TRBJ2-5, the V gene TRBV20-1, with D possibly being TRBD1 (5 bases). The origin of this receptor is a human donor who donated a stem cell graft to a child with acute myeloid leukemia. CDR3 DNA sequence: TGCAGTGCTAGTCCTCCCCCCCAGGGCTCGAGAGAGACCCAGTACTTC. The encoded protein is CSASPPPQGSRETQYF.